What follows describes a single TCR beta chain. The antigen is undetermined. These data come from a study of breast tumors, draining lymph nodes, adjacent tissues. TCRdb analysed the multiplex PCR reads with MiXCR anew, one entry per CDR3 protein. The table records approximately 250,000 distinct CDR3 sequences, around 34% of them present only once. The lymph nodes were axillary draining lymph nodes from breast cancer patients. General study results and limits: Tumor repertoires ranked between lymph nodes and nontumor tissue in diversity, with V and J gene preferences. Tumor and nontumor repertoires were significantly more similar in luminal-like than in basal-like breast cancer.

The length of the CDR3 is 19 residues. The V segment lost 2 bases and the J segment 2 bases; nucleotides outside the gene matches: 17. Germline loops: CDR1 GTSNPN, CDR2 SVGIG (reference sequence). The specimen sequenced was axillary lymph node tissue. The clonotype comes from a female donor with breast cancer. Some clones in this sample may be carry-over from other donors' samples. The chain has TRBV30 and TRBJ2-5, with 10 bases lining up with TRBD2. Written as DNA, the CDR3 is TGTGCCTGGAGTCGCTTGTGGACTAGCGGAGGGGACTTACAAGAGACCCAGTACTTC. This sequence encodes CAWSRLWTSGGDLQETQYF.